Detailed here is one T cell receptor (beta chain). What it binds is unknown. This entry comes from a study of cytomegalovirus exposure and HLA in healthy donors. Study-wide results and limits: First-cohort TCR clusters were later found to tend to co-occur in the roughly 120 validation repertoires.

This CDR3 is 15 amino acids long. V dropped 5 bases and J dropped 5 bases, with 19 bases sitting between them. Germline V gene data show CDR1 as GTSNPN and CDR2 as SVGIG (reference sequence). The protocol was immunoSEQ multiplex PCR, while the TCRdb copy is restricted to in-frame clones and leaves out a portion. The data contain some 76,000 clones, approximately 94% of them seen just once; the ten biggest clones take up more than 1%. The genes are TRBV30 and TRBJ2-1; perhaps TRBD2 as D (5 bases). The TCR comes from a woman aged 18-29 years in good health and CMV-seronegative. The sequenced sample was PBMCs. The CDR3 bases are TGTGCCTGGGGAGGAGTTATCCCCCTACACAATGAGCAGTTCTTC. Translating gives CAWGGVIPLHNEQFF.